The rows below give T cell receptor beta chains drawn from one sample of a study of blood T cells in healthy people across ages. MiXCR, run by TCRdb on the 5' RACE reads, gives a single entry per CDR3 protein. There are about 670,000 distinct CDR3 sequences in the sample; around two fifths occur only once, and roughly 30% lies in the top ten. Sequencing input: blood. The receptors stem from a man of 80 years or more in good health. Both conserved end residues are part of each CDR3. D genes are given only for firm matches. Only part of the rows carry a size: once, few, many, or a class if the clone is expanded.

j_call: TRBJ2-1
v_call: TRBV29-1
d_call: -
clone_size: -
cdr3_aa: CSVDNYNKQFF
cdr3_nt: TGCAGCGTTGATAATTACAATAAGCAGTTCTTC

j_call: TRBJ2-1
v_call: TRBV5-1
d_call: TRBD2
clone_size: many
cdr3_aa: CASSPGLEEDEQFF
cdr3_nt: TGCGCCAGCAGCCCCGGACTAGAGGAGGATGAGCAGTTCTTC

j_call: TRBJ1-1
v_call: TRBV21-1
d_call: -
clone_size: -
cdr3_aa: CASSKDAVDTEAFF
cdr3_nt: TGTGCCAGCAGCAAAGATGCGGTGGACACTGAAGCTTTCTTT

j_call: TRBJ2-5
v_call: TRBV7-8
d_call: -
clone_size: -
cdr3_aa: CASSLMGGTETQYF
cdr3_nt: TGTGCCAGCAGCTTAATGGGGGGCACAGAGACCCAGTACTTC

j_call: TRBJ1-2
v_call: TRBV4-2
d_call: TRBD1
clone_size: -
cdr3_aa: CASGQSGTGGGYTF
cdr3_nt: TGTGCCAGCGGCCAATCCGGGACAGGGGGTGGCTACACCTTC

j_call: TRBJ1-2
v_call: TRBV6-1
d_call: -
clone_size: -
cdr3_aa: CASSADGYGYTF
cdr3_nt: TGTGCCAGCAGTGCGGACGGGTATGGCTACACCTTC

j_call: TRBJ2-3
v_call: TRBV18
d_call: -
clone_size: many
cdr3_aa: CASSPDSTDTQYF
cdr3_nt: TGTGCCAGCAGTCCCGACTCCACAGATACGCAGTATTTT

j_call: TRBJ2-2
v_call: TRBV19
d_call: TRBD1
clone_size: -
cdr3_aa: CASSIQGVELFF
cdr3_nt: TGTGCCAGTAGTATCCAGGGGGTGGAGCTGTTTTTT

j_call: TRBJ2-3
v_call: TRBV25-1
d_call: -
clone_size: -
cdr3_aa: CASSEGLRSGYTDTQYF
cdr3_nt: TGTGCCAGCAGTGAAGGACTCCGCTCGGGGTACACAGATACGCAGTATTTT

j_call: TRBJ1-1
v_call: TRBV29-1
d_call: -
clone_size: -
cdr3_aa: CSVVRGENTEAFF
cdr3_nt: TGCAGCGTTGTACGGGGAGAGAACACTGAAGCTTTCTTT

j_call: TRBJ2-1
v_call: TRBV29-1
d_call: -
clone_size: many
cdr3_aa: CSGLRVDNEQFF
cdr3_nt: TGCAGCGGCCTGAGAGTAGACAATGAGCAGTTCTTC

j_call: TRBJ2-1
v_call: TRBV5-1
d_call: TRBD1
clone_size: -
cdr3_aa: CASSLARDRDGNEQFF
cdr3_nt: TGCGCCAGCAGCCTCGCAAGAGACAGGGATGGCAATGAGCAGTTCTTC

j_call: TRBJ2-4
v_call: TRBV7-2
d_call: -
clone_size: few
cdr3_aa: CASSLQGSLNIQYF
cdr3_nt: TGTGCCAGCAGCTTACAGGGCTCCCTAAACATTCAGTACTTC

j_call: TRBJ2-3
v_call: TRBV12-3/TRBV12-4
d_call: -
clone_size: many
cdr3_aa: CASRPLSSTDTQYF
cdr3_nt: TGTGCCAGCAGACCCCTCAGTAGCACAGATACGCAGTATTTT

j_call: TRBJ2-3
v_call: TRBV28
d_call: -
clone_size: few
cdr3_aa: CASRLTLAVGTDTQYF
cdr3_nt: TGTGCCAGCAGACTCACCCTAGCTGTCGGCACAGATACGCAGTATTTT

j_call: TRBJ1-2
v_call: TRBV20-1
d_call: TRBD1
clone_size: -
cdr3_aa: CSARTQNRGLGGYTF
cdr3_nt: TGCAGTGCTAGGACACAAAACAGGGGGCTTGGGGGCTACACCTTC

j_call: TRBJ2-3
v_call: TRBV14
d_call: -
clone_size: few
cdr3_aa: CASSQGPAGDTQYF
cdr3_nt: TGTGCCAGCAGCCAAGGCCCAGCCGGAGATACGCAGTATTTT

j_call: TRBJ2-3
v_call: TRBV7-9
d_call: -
clone_size: few
cdr3_aa: CASSLAVGGTDTQYF
cdr3_nt: TGTGCCAGCAGCTTAGCAGTTGGGGGAACAGATACGCAGTATTTT

j_call: TRBJ2-5
v_call: TRBV6-4
d_call: -
clone_size: few
cdr3_aa: CASSVGSGKQETQYF
cdr3_nt: TGTGCCAGCAGTGTAGGCAGCGGTAAACAAGAGACCCAGTACTTC

j_call: TRBJ2-1
v_call: TRBV4-2
d_call: -
clone_size: -
cdr3_aa: CASSQVGGTINEQFF
cdr3_nt: TGTGCCAGCAGCCAAGTAGGGGGGACTATTAATGAGCAGTTCTTC

j_call: TRBJ2-5
v_call: TRBV4-1
d_call: -
clone_size: few
cdr3_aa: CASSQARQVGETQYF
cdr3_nt: TGCGCCAGCAGCCAAGCCCGACAGGTCGGGGAGACCCAGTACTTC

j_call: TRBJ2-5
v_call: TRBV7-2
d_call: TRBD2
clone_size: few
cdr3_aa: CASSLGVSGGAGTQYF
cdr3_nt: TGTGCCAGCAGCTTAGGAGTTAGCGGGGGGGCTGGGACCCAGTACTTC

j_call: TRBJ2-1
v_call: TRBV6-5
d_call: TRBD2
clone_size: -
cdr3_aa: CASRRSGLAGGSEQFF
cdr3_nt: TGTGCCAGCAGGAGATCAGGACTAGCGGGGGGGAGTGAGCAGTTCTTC

j_call: TRBJ2-7
v_call: TRBV27
d_call: TRBD2
clone_size: few
cdr3_aa: CASSRKVAGGRYEQYF
cdr3_nt: TGTGCCAGCAGTCGAAAAGTAGCGGGAGGGCGTTACGAGCAGTACTTC

j_call: TRBJ1-5
v_call: TRBV6-2/TRBV6-3
d_call: -
clone_size: -
cdr3_aa: CASSLHRDTHSNQPQHF
cdr3_nt: TGTGCCAGCAGCCTCCATCGGGACACACATAGCAATCAGCCCCAGCATTTT

j_call: TRBJ1-2
v_call: TRBV27
d_call: -
clone_size: once
cdr3_aa: CAGRRTDNYGYTF
cdr3_nt: TGTGCCGGCAGACGGACAGATAATTATGGCTACACCTTC

j_call: TRBJ1-6
v_call: TRBV11-2
d_call: -
clone_size: -
cdr3_aa: CASSQEGGKYNSPLHF
cdr3_nt: TGCGCCAGCAGCCAAGAGGGGGGTAAATATAATTCACCCCTCCACTTT

j_call: TRBJ2-5
v_call: TRBV6-1
d_call: -
clone_size: -
cdr3_aa: CARISDGETQYF
cdr3_nt: TGTGCCCGCATATCGGACGGAGAGACCCAGTACTTC

j_call: TRBJ1-1
v_call: TRBV9
d_call: -
clone_size: -
cdr3_aa: CASSTPGQRPGGEAFF
cdr3_nt: TGTGCCAGCAGCACACCTGGACAGCGCCCGGGGGGTGAAGCTTTCTTT

j_call: TRBJ2-1
v_call: TRBV12-3/TRBV12-4
d_call: -
clone_size: -
cdr3_aa: CASSASGTGRRNEQFF
cdr3_nt: TGTGCCAGCAGTGCTAGCGGGACAGGGAGAAGGAATGAGCAGTTCTTC

j_call: TRBJ2-5
v_call: TRBV5-4
d_call: -
clone_size: -
cdr3_aa: CASSLSQTVGETQYF
cdr3_nt: TGTGCCAGCAGCTTGAGTCAGACGGTGGGAGAGACCCAGTACTTC

j_call: TRBJ2-3
v_call: TRBV14
d_call: -
clone_size: few
cdr3_aa: CASSSQGGLPTDTQYF
cdr3_nt: TGTGCCAGCAGTTCCCAGGGGGGCCTCCCCACTGATACGCAGTATTTT

j_call: TRBJ1-5
v_call: TRBV20-1
d_call: -
clone_size: many
cdr3_aa: CSAIGQLNSNQPQHF
cdr3_nt: TGCAGTGCTATTGGACAGCTCAATAGCAATCAGCCCCAGCATTTT

j_call: TRBJ2-7
v_call: TRBV29-1
d_call: -
clone_size: few
cdr3_aa: CSGGDKTYEQYF
cdr3_nt: TGCAGCGGGGGGGACAAAACCTACGAGCAGTACTTC

j_call: TRBJ2-7
v_call: TRBV18
d_call: -
clone_size: -
cdr3_aa: CASSNQEYYEQYF
cdr3_nt: TGTGCCAGCTCGAACCAAGAGTACTACGAGCAGTACTTC

j_call: TRBJ1-5
v_call: TRBV4-3
d_call: -
clone_size: -
cdr3_aa: CASSQGAQAWQPQHF
cdr3_nt: TGCGCCAGCAGCCAAGGAGCACAGGCGTGGCAGCCCCAGCATTTT

j_call: TRBJ1-6
v_call: TRBV10-3
d_call: TRBD1
clone_size: -
cdr3_aa: CAISESVGQGDSPLHF
cdr3_nt: TGTGCCATCAGTGAGTCGGTGGGACAGGGAGATTCACCCCTCCACTTT

j_call: TRBJ2-3
v_call: TRBV2
d_call: TRBD1
clone_size: -
cdr3_aa: CASIRQGMIGDTQYF
cdr3_nt: TGTGCCAGCATACGACAGGGGATGATAGGGGATACGCAGTATTTT

j_call: TRBJ2-7
v_call: TRBV24-1
d_call: TRBD1
clone_size: many
cdr3_aa: CATSDGIGTGCEQYF
cdr3_nt: TGTGCCACCAGTGATGGAATCGGGACAGGGTGCGAGCAGTACTTC

j_call: TRBJ2-3
v_call: TRBV9
d_call: TRBD2
clone_size: few
cdr3_aa: CASGRGGVADTQYF
cdr3_nt: TGTGCCAGCGGACGGGGGGGCGTGGCAGATACGCAGTATTTT

j_call: TRBJ2-5
v_call: TRBV7-9
d_call: -
clone_size: -
cdr3_aa: CASSYSQGFQETQYF
cdr3_nt: TGTGCCAGCAGCTACTCGCAGGGATTCCAAGAGACCCAGTACTTC

j_call: TRBJ1-4
v_call: TRBV6-2/TRBV6-3
d_call: -
clone_size: -
cdr3_aa: CASSQTGNEKLFF
cdr3_nt: TGTGCCAGCAGCCAGACAGGAAACGAAAAACTGTTTTTT

j_call: TRBJ2-1
v_call: TRBV5-1
d_call: TRBD2
clone_size: -
cdr3_aa: CASSQSGSHYNEQFF
cdr3_nt: TGCGCCAGCAGCCAGAGCGGGAGTCACTACAATGAGCAGTTCTTT

j_call: TRBJ2-7
v_call: TRBV6-5
d_call: TRBD1
clone_size: -
cdr3_aa: CASTSPEAGGSKEQYF
cdr3_nt: TGTGCCAGCACTTCCCCCGAAGCAGGGGGAAGCAAGGAGCAGTACTTC

j_call: TRBJ2-7
v_call: TRBV12-3/TRBV12-4
d_call: TRBD1
clone_size: few
cdr3_aa: CASSPGRGPYEQYF
cdr3_nt: TGTGCCAGCAGTCCCGGCAGGGGGCCGTACGAGCAGTACTTC

j_call: TRBJ2-7
v_call: TRBV19
d_call: TRBD2
clone_size: -
cdr3_aa: CASSAGGRLEQYF
cdr3_nt: TGTGCCAGTAGTGCGGGGGGCCGTTTAGAGCAGTACTTC

j_call: TRBJ2-7
v_call: TRBV7-2
d_call: TRBD2
clone_size: many
cdr3_aa: CASSSTSGLPYEQYF
cdr3_nt: TGTGCCAGCAGCTCGACTAGCGGGCTACCCTACGAGCAGTACTTC

j_call: TRBJ2-7
v_call: TRBV4-1
d_call: TRBD2
clone_size: -
cdr3_aa: CASSQRRRLAGGVPTGEQYF
cdr3_nt: TGCGCCAGCAGCCAGAGAAGAAGACTAGCGGGGGGTGTCCCGACGGGCGAGCAGTACTTC

j_call: TRBJ2-5
v_call: TRBV5-5
d_call: -
clone_size: -
cdr3_aa: CASSFYGEFQETQYF
cdr3_nt: TGTGCCAGCAGCTTTTACGGGGAATTCCAAGAGACCCAGTACTTC

j_call: TRBJ2-1
v_call: TRBV7-2
d_call: TRBD2
clone_size: -
cdr3_aa: CASSLFAGTSGRSEQFF
cdr3_nt: TGTGCCAGCAGCCTCTTCGCCGGGACTAGCGGGAGAAGTGAGCAGTTCTTC

j_call: TRBJ2-3
v_call: TRBV12-3/TRBV12-4
d_call: TRBD1
clone_size: many
cdr3_aa: CASSHRDRVADTQYF
cdr3_nt: TGTGCCAGCAGTCACCGAGACAGGGTAGCAGATACGCAGTATTTT

j_call: TRBJ2-7
v_call: TRBV4-2
d_call: TRBD2
clone_size: many
cdr3_aa: CASSQETSGSWREQYF
cdr3_nt: TGTGCCAGCAGCCAAGAGACTAGCGGGAGTTGGCGGGAGCAGTACTTC

j_call: TRBJ2-1
v_call: TRBV20-1
d_call: -
clone_size: few
cdr3_aa: CSASPRDPITMDEQFF
cdr3_nt: TGCAGTGCTAGCCCCCGGGACCCGATTACGATGGATGAGCAGTTCTTC

j_call: TRBJ1-1
v_call: TRBV5-1
d_call: -
clone_size: -
cdr3_aa: CASSLSVQGLTEAFF
cdr3_nt: TGCGCCAGCAGCTTGTCTGTACAGGGATTGACTGAAGCTTTCTTT

j_call: TRBJ2-7
v_call: TRBV7-2
d_call: -
clone_size: -
cdr3_aa: CASSPTGSLYEQYF
cdr3_nt: TGTGCCAGCAGCCCAACAGGGTCCCTATACGAGCAGTACTTC

j_call: TRBJ2-2
v_call: TRBV7-2
d_call: -
clone_size: -
cdr3_aa: CASSLTRISAGELFF
cdr3_nt: TGTGCCAGCAGCTTGACTAGGATAAGTGCCGGGGAGCTGTTTTTT

j_call: TRBJ2-1
v_call: TRBV6-5
d_call: -
clone_size: -
cdr3_aa: CASSYSGSDEQFF
cdr3_nt: TGTGCCAGCAGTTACTCGGGCTCCGATGAGCAGTTCTTC